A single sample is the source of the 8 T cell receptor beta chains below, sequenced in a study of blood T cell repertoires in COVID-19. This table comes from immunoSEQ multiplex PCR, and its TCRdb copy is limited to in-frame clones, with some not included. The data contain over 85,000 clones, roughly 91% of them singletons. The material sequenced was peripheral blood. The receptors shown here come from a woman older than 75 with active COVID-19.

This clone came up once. DNA of the CDR3: TGCGCCAGCAGCCAAGATAGTCCAGGGATCCTTTACTCTGGGGCCAACGTCCTGACTTTC. It encodes CASSQDSPGILYSGANVLTF. This chain links TRBV4-3 with TRBJ2-6, with TRBD1 as a possible D gene (5 bases). In germline, CDR1 is LGHNA, CDR2 YSLEER. The CDR3 extends over 20 amino acids. The V and J ends lost 0 bases and 0 bases respectively, with 18 bases between them.

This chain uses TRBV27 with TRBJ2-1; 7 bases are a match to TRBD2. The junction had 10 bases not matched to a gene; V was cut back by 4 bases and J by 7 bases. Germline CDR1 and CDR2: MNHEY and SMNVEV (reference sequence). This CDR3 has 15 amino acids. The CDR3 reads CASSWGGVVWNEQFF. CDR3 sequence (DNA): TGTGCCAGCAGTTGGGGGGGAGTTGTGTGGAATGAGCAGTTCTTC.

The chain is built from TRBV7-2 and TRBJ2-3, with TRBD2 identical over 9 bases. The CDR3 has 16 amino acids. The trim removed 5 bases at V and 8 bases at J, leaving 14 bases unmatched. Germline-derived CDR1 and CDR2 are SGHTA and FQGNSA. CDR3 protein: CASSPAPGLAGITQYF. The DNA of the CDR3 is TGTGCCAGCAGCCCCGCCCCGGGACTAGCCGGAATTACGCAGTATTTT.

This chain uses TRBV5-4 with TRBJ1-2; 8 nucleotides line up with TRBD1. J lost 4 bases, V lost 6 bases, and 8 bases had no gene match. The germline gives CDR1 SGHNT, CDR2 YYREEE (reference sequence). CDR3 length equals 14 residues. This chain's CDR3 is CASTPRTGTYGYTF. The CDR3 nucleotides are TGTGCCAGCACCCCTCGGACAGGGACCTATGGCTACACCTTC.

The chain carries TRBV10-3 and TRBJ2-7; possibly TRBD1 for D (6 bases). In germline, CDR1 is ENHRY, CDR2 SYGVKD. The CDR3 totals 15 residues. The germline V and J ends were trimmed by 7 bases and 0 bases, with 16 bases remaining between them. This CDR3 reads CAINPGSGASYEQYF. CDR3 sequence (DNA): TGTGCCATCAATCCCGGGTCAGGGGCCTCCTACGAGCAGTACTTC.

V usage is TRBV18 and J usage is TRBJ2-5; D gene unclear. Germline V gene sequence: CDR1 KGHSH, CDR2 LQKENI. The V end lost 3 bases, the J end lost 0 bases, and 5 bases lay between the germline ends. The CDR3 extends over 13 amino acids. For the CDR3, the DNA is TGTGCCAGCTCACCCCAGTACCAAGAGACCCAGTACTTC. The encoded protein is CASSPQYQETQYF.

CDR3 sequence: CASSPGWTGGMVSVTQPQHF. DNA for the CDR3: TGTGCCAGCAGTCCCGGGTGGACAGGGGGCATGGTGTCGGTAACTCAGCCCCAGCATTTT. The rearrangement joins TRBV6-4 to TRBJ1-5, with 11 bases fitting TRBD1. J lost 6 bases, V lost 5 bases, and 21 bases had no gene match. The length of the CDR3 is 20 residues. Germline V gene lookup returns CDR1 MRHNA and CDR2 SNTAGT.

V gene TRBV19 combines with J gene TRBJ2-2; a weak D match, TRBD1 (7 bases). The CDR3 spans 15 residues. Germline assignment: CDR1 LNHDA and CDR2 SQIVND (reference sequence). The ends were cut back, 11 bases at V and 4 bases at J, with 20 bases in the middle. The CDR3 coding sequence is TGTGCCTGCACTCAGGGGGGAGTCGGCACCGGGGAGCTGTTTTTT. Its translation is CACTQGGVGTGELFF.